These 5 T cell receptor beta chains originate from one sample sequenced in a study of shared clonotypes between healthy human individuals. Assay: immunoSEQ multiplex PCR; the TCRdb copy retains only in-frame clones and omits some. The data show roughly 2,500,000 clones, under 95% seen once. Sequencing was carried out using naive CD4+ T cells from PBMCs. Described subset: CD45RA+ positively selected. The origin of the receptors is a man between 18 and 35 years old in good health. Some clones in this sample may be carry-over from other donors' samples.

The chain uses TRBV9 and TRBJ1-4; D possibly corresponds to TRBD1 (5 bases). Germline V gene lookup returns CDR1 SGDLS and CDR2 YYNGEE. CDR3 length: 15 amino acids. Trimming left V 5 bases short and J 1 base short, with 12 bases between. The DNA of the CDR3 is TGTGCCAGCAGGAGGGGCAGGCGAACTAATGAAAAACTGTTTTTT. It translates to CASRRGRRTNEKLFF.

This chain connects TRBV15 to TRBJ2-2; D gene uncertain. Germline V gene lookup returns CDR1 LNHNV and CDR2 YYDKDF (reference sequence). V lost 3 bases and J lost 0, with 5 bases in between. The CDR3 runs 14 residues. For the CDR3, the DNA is TGTGCCACCAGCAGCGATGCGAACACCGGGGAGCTGTTTTTT. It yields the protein CATSSDANTGELFF.

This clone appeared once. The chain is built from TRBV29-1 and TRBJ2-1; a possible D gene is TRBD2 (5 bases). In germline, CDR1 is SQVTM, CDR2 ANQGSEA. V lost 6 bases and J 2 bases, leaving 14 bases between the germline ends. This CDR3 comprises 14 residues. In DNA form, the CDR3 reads TGCAGCGTCGAGACCGGGAAAACCTACAATGAGCAGTTCTTC. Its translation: CSVETGKTYNEQFF.

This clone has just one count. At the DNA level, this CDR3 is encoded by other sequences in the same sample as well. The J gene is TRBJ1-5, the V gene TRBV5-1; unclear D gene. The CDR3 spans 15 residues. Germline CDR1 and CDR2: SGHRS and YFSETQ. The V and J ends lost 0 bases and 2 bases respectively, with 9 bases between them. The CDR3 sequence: CASSLGSSGNQPQHF. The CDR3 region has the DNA TGCGCCAGCAGCTTGGGGTCGTCGGGCAATCAGCCCCAGCATTTT.

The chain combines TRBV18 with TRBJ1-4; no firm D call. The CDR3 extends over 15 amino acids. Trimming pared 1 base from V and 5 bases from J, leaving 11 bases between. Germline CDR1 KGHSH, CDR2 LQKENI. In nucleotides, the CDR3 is TGTGCCAGCTCACCACTCTCGTCAGGCAATGAAAAACTGTTTTTT. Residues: CASSPLSSGNEKLFF.